Each of the 8 T cell receptor beta chains below was sequenced from the same sample in a study of T cell responses to AZD1222 COVID-19 vaccine. Sequencing was performed with immunoSEQ multiplex PCR; in TCRdb, only in-frame clones are kept and a portion is missing. In the table there are approximately 150,000 clones, more than 85% of which are singletons. The sample consisted of peripheral blood, taken 28 days after the second AZD1222 dose. Source of these receptors: an adult who received the AZD1222 COVID-19 vaccine.

V usage is TRBV28 and J usage is TRBJ2-6; D is perhaps TRBD1 or TRBD2 (5 bases each). The CDR3 totals 19 residues. The germline V gene has CDR1 MDHEN and CDR2 SYDVKM. Trimming stripped 2 bases from V and 2 bases from J, with 19 bases between. CDR3 sequence reads: CASSLHLGTHRAGANVLTF. In DNA, the CDR3 is TGTGCCAGCAGTTTACACCTTGGGACCCACCGTGCTGGGGCCAACGTCCTGACTTTC.

J is TRBJ2-1 and V is TRBV5-1; TRBD1 agrees at 8 bases. V was pared by 2 bases and J by 2 bases, with 3 bases of the junction left unmatched. The germline gives CDR1 SGHRS, CDR2 YFSETQ. The CDR3 has 15 residues. The CDR3 sequence is CASSLGTGPYNEQFF. In DNA, the CDR3 is TGCGCCAGCAGCTTAGGGACAGGACCCTACAATGAGCAGTTCTTC.

This clone was detected once. This chain uses TRBV3-1 (or the pseudogene TRBV3-2) with TRBJ1-5; 7 positions match TRBD1. Germline V CDR1 and CDR2: LGHDT, YNNKEL (reference sequence). The CDR3 totals 19 residues. V trimming: 0 bases; J trimming: 0 bases; junction bases outside the gene matches: 11. In nucleotides, the CDR3 is TGTGCCAGCAGCCAAGATCGACAGGGTAGGATCTATAGCAATCAGCCCCAGCATTTT. It translates to CASSQDRQGRIYSNQPQHF.

This rearrangement joins TRBV6-5 to TRBJ2-7, with 7 bases fitting TRBD2. J gave up 3 bases and V 9 bases, and 11 bases lay outside the gene matches. CDR3 length: 14 residues. The germline gives CDR1 MNHEY, CDR2 SVGAGI. The CDR3 region has the DNA TGTGCCAGTTCTCAGCGGGGACTGCACTACGAGCAGTACTTC. It yields the protein CASSQRGLHYEQYF.

This rearrangement joins TRBV29-1 to TRBJ1-2, with 7 bases matching TRBD1. CDR1 and CDR2 (germline): SQVTM, ANQGSEA. This CDR3 region has 12 residues. V shed 5 bases, J shed 3 bases, and the junction held 3 bases outside the gene matches. For the CDR3, the DNA is TGCAGCGTTCGACAGGGAGACTATGGCTACACCTTC. Its protein is CSVRQGDYGYTF. Variable domain in full (rest from reference TRBV29-1 and TRBJ1-2): SAVISQKPSRDICQRGTSLTIQCQVDSQVTMMFWYRQQPGQSLTLIATANQGSEATYESGFVIDKFPISRPNLTFSTLTVSNMSPEDSSIYLCSVRQGDYGYTFGSGTRLTVV.

This chain joins TRBV28 and TRBJ2-1; 10 bases map to TRBD2. In germline, CDR1 is MDHEN, CDR2 SYDVKM. The CDR3 totals 13 residues. Germline trimming cut 6 bases from V and 4 bases from J; bases unmatched to any gene: 0. CDR3 sequence reads: CASRLAGYNEQFF. The CDR3 bases are TGTGCCAGCAGACTAGCGGGATACAATGAGCAGTTCTTC.

This clone showed up just a few times. The V call is TRBV14, the J call TRBJ1-2, with TRBD1 matching 7 bases. The CDR3 loop spans 15 amino acids. V lost 0 bases, J lost 5 bases, and 6 bases stayed unmatched. Looked up from germline, CDR1 is SGHDN and CDR2 is FVKESK. The CDR3 region is CASSQEKGAWYGYTF. The CDR3 bases are TGTGCCAGCAGCCAAGAAAAGGGGGCTTGGTATGGCTACACCTTC. Variable domain in full (rest from reference TRBV14 and TRBJ1-2): EAGVTQFPSHSVIEKGQTVTLRCDPISGHDNLYWYRRVMGKEIKFLLHFVKESKQDESGMPNNRFLAERTGGTYSTLKVQPAELEDSGVYFCASSQEKGAWYGYTFGSGTRLTVV.

The chain combines TRBV28 with TRBJ1-2; 9 bases agree with TRBD1. The junction had 2 bases not matched to a gene; V was cut back by 4 bases and J by 2 bases. CDR1 and CDR2 (germline): MDHEN, SYDVKM. This CDR3 contains 14 residues. The chain's CDR3 is CASSSTGGNYGYTF. CDR3 bases: TGTGCCAGCAGTTCGACAGGGGGGAACTATGGCTACACCTTC.